The clone carrying this T cell receptor beta chain has more than one count but fewer than ten. Its antigen is unidentified. The germline V gene encodes CDR1 MNHNS and CDR2 SASEGT. The CDR3 is 12 residues long. Trimming removed 5 bases from V and 5 bases from J, with 9 bases in between. This entry belongs to a study of response to subunit inactivated influenza vaccine. Study-wide points: After each seasonal influenza vaccination, few new T cells are recruited, the authors suggested.

TCRdb redid the calling of the RT-PCR reads with MiXCR, one entry per CDR3 protein. The repertoire has around 790,000 distinct CDR3 sequences, over 20% of them found once; the top ten carry roughly a tenth. This material consisted of PBMCs from blood, taken 5 days after vaccination. This TCR derives from a man between 45 and 60 years old who received an inactivated influenza vaccine. V usage is TRBV6-1 and J usage is TRBJ2-5; D call uncertain. CDR3: CASSNFWETQYF. The CDR3 DNA reads TGTGCCAGCAGTAACTTTTGGGAGACCCAGTACTTC.